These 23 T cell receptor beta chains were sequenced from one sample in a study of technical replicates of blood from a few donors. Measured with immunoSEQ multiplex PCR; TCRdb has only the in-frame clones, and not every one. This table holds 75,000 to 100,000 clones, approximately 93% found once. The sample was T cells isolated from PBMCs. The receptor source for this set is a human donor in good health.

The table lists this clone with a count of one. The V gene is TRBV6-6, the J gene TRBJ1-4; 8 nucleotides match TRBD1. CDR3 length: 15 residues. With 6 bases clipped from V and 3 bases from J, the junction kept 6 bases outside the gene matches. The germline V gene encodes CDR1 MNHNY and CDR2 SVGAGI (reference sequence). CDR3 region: CASSPDRVSNEKLFF. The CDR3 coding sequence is TGTGCCAGCAGCCCGGACAGGGTATCTAATGAAAAACTGTTTTTT.

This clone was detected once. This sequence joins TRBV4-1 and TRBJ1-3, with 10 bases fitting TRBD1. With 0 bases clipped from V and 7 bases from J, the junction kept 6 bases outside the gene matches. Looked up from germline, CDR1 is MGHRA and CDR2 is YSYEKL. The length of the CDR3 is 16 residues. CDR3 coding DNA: TGCGCCAGCAGCCAAGAGGCCTTGGGACAGGGGAACACCATATATTTT. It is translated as CASSQEALGQGNTIYF.

The CDR3 here is CASSPSSGTGYNEQFF. The CDR3 coding sequence is TGTGCCAGCAGCCCAAGCTCCGGGACAGGGTACAATGAGCAGTTCTTC. This rearrangement joins TRBV7-3 to TRBJ2-1, with TRBD1 matching 9 bases. Per the germline V gene, CDR1 is SGHTA and CDR2 is FQGTGA. The CDR3 covers 16 residues. After removal of 5 bases from V and 4 bases from J, the junction contained 9 bases not matched to a gene.

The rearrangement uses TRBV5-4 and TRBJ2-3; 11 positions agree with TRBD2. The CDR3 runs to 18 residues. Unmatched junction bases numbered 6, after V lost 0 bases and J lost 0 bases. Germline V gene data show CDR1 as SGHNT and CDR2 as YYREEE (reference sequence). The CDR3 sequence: CASSLVVAGGPSTDTQYF. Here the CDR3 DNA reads TGTGCCAGCAGCTTGGTGGTAGCGGGAGGGCCCAGCACAGATACGCAGTATTTT.

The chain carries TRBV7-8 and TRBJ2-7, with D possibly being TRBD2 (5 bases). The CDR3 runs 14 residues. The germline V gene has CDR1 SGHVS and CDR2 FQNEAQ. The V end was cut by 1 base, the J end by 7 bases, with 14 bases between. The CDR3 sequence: CASSLVVIRGEQYF. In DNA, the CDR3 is TGTGCCAGCAGCTTAGTGGTTATCCGGGGAGAGCAGTACTTC.

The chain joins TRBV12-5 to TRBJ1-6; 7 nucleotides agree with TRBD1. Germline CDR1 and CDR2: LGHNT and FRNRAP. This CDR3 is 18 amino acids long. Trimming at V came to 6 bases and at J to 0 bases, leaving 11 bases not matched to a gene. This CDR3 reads CASGPTTGRGSYNSPLHF. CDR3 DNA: TGTGCTAGTGGCCCGACGACAGGGAGAGGCTCCTATAATTCACCCCTCCACTTT.

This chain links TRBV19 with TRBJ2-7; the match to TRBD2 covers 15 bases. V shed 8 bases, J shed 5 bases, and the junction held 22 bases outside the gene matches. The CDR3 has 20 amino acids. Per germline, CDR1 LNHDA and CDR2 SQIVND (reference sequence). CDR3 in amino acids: CASGGTSGGPPASVGNEQYF. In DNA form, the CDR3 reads TGTGCCAGTGGCGGGACTAGCGGGGGGCCCCCTGCCTCGGTTGGGAACGAGCAGTACTTC.

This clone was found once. The CDR3 nucleotides read TGTGCCACCTCCTGGCGAGCGGGGGCGTACAATGAGCAGTTCTTC. Amino acid sequence: CATSWRAGAYNEQFF. This rearrangement joins TRBV15 to TRBJ2-1; 8 bases fit TRBD2. V lost 8 bases, J lost 4 bases, and 10 bases stayed unmatched. The CDR3 contains 15 residues. Germline V gene sequence: CDR1 LNHNV, CDR2 YYDKDF (reference sequence).

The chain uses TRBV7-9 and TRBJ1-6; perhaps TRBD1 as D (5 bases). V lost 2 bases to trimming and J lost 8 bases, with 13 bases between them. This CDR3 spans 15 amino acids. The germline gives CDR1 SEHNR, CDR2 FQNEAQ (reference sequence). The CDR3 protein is CASSLWGKGYSPLHF. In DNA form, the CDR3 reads TGTGCCAGCAGCTTATGGGGCAAGGGATATTCACCCCTCCACTTT.

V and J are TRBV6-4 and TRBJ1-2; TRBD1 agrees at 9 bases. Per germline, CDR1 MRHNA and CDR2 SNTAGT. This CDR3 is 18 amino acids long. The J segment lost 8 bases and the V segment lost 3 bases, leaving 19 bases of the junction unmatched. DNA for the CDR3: TGTGCCAGCAGTGAAGCCCCATTCCCGGGACAGGGATGGGGAGGCTACACCTTC. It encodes CASSEAPFPGQGWGGYTF.

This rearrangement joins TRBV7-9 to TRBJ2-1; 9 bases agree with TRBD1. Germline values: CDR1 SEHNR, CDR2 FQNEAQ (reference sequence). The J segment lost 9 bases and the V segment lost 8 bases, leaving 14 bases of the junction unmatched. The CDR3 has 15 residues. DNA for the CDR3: TGTGCCAGCTCGTGGGCTCCGGGACAGGGAACTGAGCAGTTCTTC. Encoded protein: CASSWAPGQGTEQFF.

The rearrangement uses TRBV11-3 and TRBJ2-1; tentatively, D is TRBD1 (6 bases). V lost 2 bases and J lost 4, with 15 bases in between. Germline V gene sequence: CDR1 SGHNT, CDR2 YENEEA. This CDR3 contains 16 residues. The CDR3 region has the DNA TGTGCCAGCAGCTTACCCCTCGGAGGACAGTACAATGAGCAGTTCTTC. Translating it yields CASSLPLGGQYNEQFF. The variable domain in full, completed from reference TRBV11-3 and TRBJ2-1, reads EAGVVQSPRYKIIEKKQPVAFWCNPISGHNTLYWYLQNLGQGPELLIRYENEEAVDDSQLPKDRFSAERLKGVDSTLKIQPAELGDSAVYLCASSLPLGGQYNEQFFGPGTRLTVL.

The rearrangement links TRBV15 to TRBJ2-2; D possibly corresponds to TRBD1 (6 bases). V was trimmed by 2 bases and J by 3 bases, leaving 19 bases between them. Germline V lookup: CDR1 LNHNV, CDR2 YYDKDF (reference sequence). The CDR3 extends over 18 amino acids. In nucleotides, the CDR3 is TGTGCCACCAGCAGACGTAGGGGGACGGGACCCTACACCGGGGAGCTGTTTTTT. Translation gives CATSRRRGTGPYTGELFF. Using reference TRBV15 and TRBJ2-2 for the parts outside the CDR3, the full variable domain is DAMVIQNPRYQVTQFGKPVTLSCSQTLNHNVMYWYQQKSSQAPKLLFHYYDKDFNNEADTPDNFQSRRPNTSFCFLDIRSPGLGDTAMYLCATSRRRGTGPYTGELFFGEGSRLTVL.

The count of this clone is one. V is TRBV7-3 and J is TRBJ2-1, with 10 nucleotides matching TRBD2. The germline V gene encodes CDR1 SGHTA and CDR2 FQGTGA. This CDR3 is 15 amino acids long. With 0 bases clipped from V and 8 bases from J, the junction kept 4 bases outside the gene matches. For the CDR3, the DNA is TGTGCCAGCAGCTTAACGCGCCTAGCGGGGGATGAGCAGTTCTTC. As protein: CASSLTRLAGDEQFF. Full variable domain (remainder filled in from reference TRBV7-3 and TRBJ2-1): GAGVSQTPSNKVTEKGKYVELRCDPISGHTALYWYRQSLGQGPEFLIYFQGTGAADDSGLPNDRFFAVRPEGSVSTLKIQRTERGDSAVYLCASSLTRLAGDEQFFGPGTRLTVL.

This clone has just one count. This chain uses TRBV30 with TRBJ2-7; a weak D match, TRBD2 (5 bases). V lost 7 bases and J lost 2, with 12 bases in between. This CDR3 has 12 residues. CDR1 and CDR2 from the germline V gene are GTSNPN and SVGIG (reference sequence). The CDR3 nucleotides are TGTGCCTACCTAAGAGGGACCTACGAGCAGTACTTC. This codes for CAYLRGTYEQYF.

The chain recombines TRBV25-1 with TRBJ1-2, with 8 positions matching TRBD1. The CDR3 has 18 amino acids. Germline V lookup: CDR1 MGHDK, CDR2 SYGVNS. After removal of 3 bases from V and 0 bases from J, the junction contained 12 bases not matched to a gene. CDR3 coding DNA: TGTGCCAGCAGTGATGAATCCAGGGGGCACGGTTCTAACTATGGCTACACCTTC. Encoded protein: CASSDESRGHGSNYGYTF.

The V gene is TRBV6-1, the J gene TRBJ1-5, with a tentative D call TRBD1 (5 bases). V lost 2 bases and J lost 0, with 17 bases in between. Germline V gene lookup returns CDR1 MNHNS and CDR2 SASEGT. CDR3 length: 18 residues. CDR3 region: CASSELIGGWVSNQPQHF. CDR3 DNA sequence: TGTGCCAGCAGTGAACTGATTGGGGGGTGGGTTAGCAATCAGCCCCAGCATTTT.

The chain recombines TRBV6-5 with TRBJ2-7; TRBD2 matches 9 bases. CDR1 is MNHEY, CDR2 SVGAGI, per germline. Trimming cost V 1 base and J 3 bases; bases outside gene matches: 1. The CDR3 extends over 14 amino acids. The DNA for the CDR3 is TGTGCCAGCAGTTACTTGACTAGCGGCTACGAGCAGTACTTC. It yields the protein CASSYLTSGYEQYF.

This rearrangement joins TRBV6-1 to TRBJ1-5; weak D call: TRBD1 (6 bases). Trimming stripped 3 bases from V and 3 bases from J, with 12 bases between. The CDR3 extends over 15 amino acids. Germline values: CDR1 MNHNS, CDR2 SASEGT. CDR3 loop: CASSDETGPNQPQHF. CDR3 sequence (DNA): TGTGCCAGCAGTGACGAGACAGGTCCCAATCAGCCCCAGCATTTT.

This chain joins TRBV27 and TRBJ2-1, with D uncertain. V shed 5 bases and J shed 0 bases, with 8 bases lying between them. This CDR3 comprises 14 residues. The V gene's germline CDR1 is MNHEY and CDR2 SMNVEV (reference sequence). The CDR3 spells CASSVTSSYNEQFF. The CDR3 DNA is TGTGCCAGCAGTGTCACGAGCTCCTACAATGAGCAGTTCTTC.

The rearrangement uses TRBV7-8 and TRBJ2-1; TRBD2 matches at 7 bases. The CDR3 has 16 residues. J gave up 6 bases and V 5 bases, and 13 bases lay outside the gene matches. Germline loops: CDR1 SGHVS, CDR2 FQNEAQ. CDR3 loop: CASSAKGVAGRNEQFF. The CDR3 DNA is TGTGCCAGCAGCGCGAAAGGGGTAGCGGGCCGCAATGAGCAGTTCTTC.

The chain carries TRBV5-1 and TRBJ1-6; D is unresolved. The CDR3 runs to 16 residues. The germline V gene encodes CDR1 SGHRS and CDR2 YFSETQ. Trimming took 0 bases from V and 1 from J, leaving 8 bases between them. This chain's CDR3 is CASSLAEQSYNSPLHF. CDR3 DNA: TGCGCCAGCAGCTTGGCGGAGCAATCCTATAATTCACCCCTCCACTTT.

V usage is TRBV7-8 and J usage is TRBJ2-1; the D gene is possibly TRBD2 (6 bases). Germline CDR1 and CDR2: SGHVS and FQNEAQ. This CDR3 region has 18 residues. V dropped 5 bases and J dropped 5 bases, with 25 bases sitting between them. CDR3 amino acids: CASSRGVAVLGVHNEQFF. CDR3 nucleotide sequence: TGTGCCAGCAGCCGTGGGGTAGCGGTCCTGGGAGTCCACAATGAGCAGTTCTTC.